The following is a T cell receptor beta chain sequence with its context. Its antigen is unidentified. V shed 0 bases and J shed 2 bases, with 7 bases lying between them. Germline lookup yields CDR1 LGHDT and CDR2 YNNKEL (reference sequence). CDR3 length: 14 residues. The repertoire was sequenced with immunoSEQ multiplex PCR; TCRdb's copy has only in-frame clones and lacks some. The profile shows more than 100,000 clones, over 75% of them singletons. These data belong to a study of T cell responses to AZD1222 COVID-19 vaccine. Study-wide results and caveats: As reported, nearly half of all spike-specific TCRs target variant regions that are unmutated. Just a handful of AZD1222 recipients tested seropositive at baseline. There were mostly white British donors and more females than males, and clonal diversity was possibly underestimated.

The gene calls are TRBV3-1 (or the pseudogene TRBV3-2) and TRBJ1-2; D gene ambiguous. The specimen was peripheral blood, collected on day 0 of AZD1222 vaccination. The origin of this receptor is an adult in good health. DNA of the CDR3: TGTGCCAGCAGCCAAGATATTTACAACTATGGCTACACCTTC. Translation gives CASSQDIYNYGYTF.